This TCR beta chain was retrieved from a study of regulatory T cells in long-lasting Graves disease. The wider study: Antithyroid drug exposure in newly diagnosed Graves' patients had lasted under 3 months.

The study, taken as a whole, reports: Compared with new cases, persistent Graves' patients showed reduced TCR diversity.

As to time point: newly diagnosed GD, antithyroid drugs for less than 3 months. TCR sequences were obtained from RNA taken from PBMCs. Construction of TCR beta libraries relied on iRepertoire HTBI primers and on Arm-PCR targeting CDR3 regions. TCRdb reanalysed the multiplex PCR reads using MiXCR and keeps one entry per CDR3 protein. The data show 350,000 to 500,000 distinct CDR3 sequences, around 15% seen once. Germline CDR1 and CDR2: KGHDR and SFDVKD. This CDR3 is 15 amino acids long. With V trimmed by 3 bases and J by 5 bases, 8 bases remained unmatched. This clonotype was counted only a few times. Its antigen is unknown. Separately, the same data were catalogued under a study of T cells in Graves' hyperthyroidism and ophthalmopathy. That paper states: It was uncontrolled infection, other autoimmune disease, pregnancy or lactation that excluded patients.

The clonotype was recovered from a woman aged 45 to 65 with Graves disease. The specimen comprised peripheral blood mononuclear cells (PBMCs), sampled at new diagnosis, from a patient treated with antithyroid drugs. V is TRBV24-1 and J is TRBJ2-5; 7 bases fit TRBD1. The CDR3 here is CATSDSGQATETQYF. The CDR3, as DNA: TGTGCCACCAGTGATAGCGGACAGGCAACGGAGACCCAGTACTTC.